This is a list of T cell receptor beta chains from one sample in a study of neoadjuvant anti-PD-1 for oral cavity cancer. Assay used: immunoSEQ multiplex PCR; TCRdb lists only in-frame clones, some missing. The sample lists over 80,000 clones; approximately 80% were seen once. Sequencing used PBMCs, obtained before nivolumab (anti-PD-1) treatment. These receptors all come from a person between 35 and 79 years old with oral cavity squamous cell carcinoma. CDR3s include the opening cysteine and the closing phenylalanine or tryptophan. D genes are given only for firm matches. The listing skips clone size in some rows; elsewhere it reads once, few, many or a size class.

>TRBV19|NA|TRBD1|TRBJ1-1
TGTGCCAGTAGTTTTTGGACAGGGAGTTTCCGGCTGGAAGCTTTCTTT
CASSFWTGSFRLEAFF
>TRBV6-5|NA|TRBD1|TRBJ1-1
TGTGCCAGCAGACAGGGGAGCACTGAAGCTTTCTTT
CASRQGSTEAFF
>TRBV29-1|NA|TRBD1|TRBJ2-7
TGCAGCGTTGTTCGGACAGGGGGCCCCTACGAGCAGTACTTC
CSVVRTGGPYEQYF
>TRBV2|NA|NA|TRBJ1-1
TGTGCCAGCATTTTACAGGTGAACACTGAAGCTTTCTTT
CASILQVNTEAFF
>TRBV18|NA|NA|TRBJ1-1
TGTGCCAGCTCACAACTTTTAGGGGAGAACACTGAAGCTTTCTTT
CASSQLLGENTEAFF
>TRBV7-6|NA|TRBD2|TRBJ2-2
TGTGCCAGCAGCCCGGGACTAGCGGGAGCCACCGGGGAGCTGTTTTTT
CASSPGLAGATGELFF
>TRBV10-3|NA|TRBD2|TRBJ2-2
TGTGCCATCCGCCCGGCGGGGGACACCGGGGAGCTGTTTTTT
CAIRPAGDTGELFF
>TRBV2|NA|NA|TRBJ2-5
TGTGCCAGCAGTGAACAAGGGGAGACCCAGTACTTC
CASSEQGETQYF
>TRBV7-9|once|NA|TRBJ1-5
TGTGCCAGCAGCTTAGATGTTGGGCAGAACAATCAGCCCCAGCATTTT
CASSLDVGQNNQPQHF
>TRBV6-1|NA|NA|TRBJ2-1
TGTGCCAGCAGGATCTTACCGGGGTACAATGAGCAGTTCTTC
CASRILPGYNEQFF
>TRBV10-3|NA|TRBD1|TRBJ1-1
TGTGCCATAACAGGGGGTGAGGGTACTGAAGCTTTCTTT
CAITGGEGTEAFF
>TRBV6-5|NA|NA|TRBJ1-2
TGTGCCAGCACCTACTCGGATGGGAGATATGGCTACACCTTC
CASTYSDGRYGYTF
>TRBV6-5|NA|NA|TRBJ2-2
TGTGCCAGCAGCGTGACACAGGCCGGGGAGCTGTTTTTT
CASSVTQAGELFF
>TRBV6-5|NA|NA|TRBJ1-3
TGTGCCAGCAGTTTCCAGACATCCACCTCTGGAAACACCATATATTTT
CASSFQTSTSGNTIYF
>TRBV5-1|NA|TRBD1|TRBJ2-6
TGCGCCAGCAGCATCGGACAGGGGTCCGGGGCCAACGTCCTGACTTTC
CASSIGQGSGANVLTF
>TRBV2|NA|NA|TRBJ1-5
TGTGCCAGCTCCCCCGCCGGGGCAGATAGCAATCAGCCCCAGCATTTT
CASSPAGADSNQPQHF